This T cell receptor beta chain was sequenced for a study of cytomegalovirus exposure and HLA in healthy donors. Findings of the study overall: An ancestry cluster, one associated with Asian ancestry, reportedly showed fewer N-insertions than the approximately 670-donor mean in a later analysis. Presence/absence analyses supposed approximately even sequencing depth among donors. Cytomegalovirus-associated status was assigned to about 180 TCR beta chains.

CDR3 length: 14 amino acids. The V gene's germline CDR1 is MNHNS and CDR2 SASEGT. Trimming cost V 2 bases and J 4 bases, with 9 bases left between them. A multiplex PCR was run with 60 Vbeta primers and 13 Jbeta primers. The protocol was immunoSEQ multiplex PCR, while the TCRdb copy is restricted to in-frame clones and leaves out a portion. The sample lists approximately 190,000 clones, 65% to 85% occurring once. This clone has only one observation. Its cognate antigen is unknown. The source is a man aged 40-55 years in good health and CMV-seropositive. Sequenced sample: PBMCs. The chain uses TRBV6-1 and TRBJ1-3; maybe TRBD1 (6 bases). This CDR3 reads CASSETGIGNTIYF. In nucleotides, the CDR3 is TGTGCCAGCAGTGAAACAGGGATAGGAAACACCATATATTTT.